This record looks at one T cell receptor (beta chain) sequence and its context. Its antigen is currently unknown. Isolated RNA was reverse transcribed into cDNA used as the sequencing template. The repertoire was sequenced with immunoSEQ multiplex PCR; TCRdb's copy has only in-frame clones and lacks some. The sample includes some 45,000 clones, over 85% seen only once; the top ten take 18%. Treatment indicated: oral pan-JAK inhibitor, 5-10 mg twice daily. This sample is part of a study of CD8+ T cells in alopecia areata. In the study overall: The drug, oral tofacitinib, was given to treated patients at 5 to 10 mg twice daily.

Regarding the study as a whole: There was only one nonresponder, so it was unclear how baseline CD8+ expansion relates to response. Numerous clones, expanded in lesions, remained in scalp and blood during tofacitinib. Clarity of TCR sharing across patients fell short of that in mice, possibly HLA-related.

Germline-derived CDR1 and CDR2 are SEHNR and FQNEAQ (reference sequence). The trim removed 5 bases at V and 0 bases at J, leaving 1 base unmatched. There are 13 residues in the CDR3. The rearrangement joins TRBV7-9 to TRBJ2-7, with 7 bases aligning to TRBD2. This TCR was sampled from a human donor with alopecia areata. The sequences come from CD8+ T cells sorted from blood, collected at week 24, from a patient treated with tofacitinib. The CDR3 region is CASSGRDSYEQYF. CDR3 DNA sequence: TGTGCCAGCAGCGGGAGGGACTCCTACGAGCAGTACTTC.